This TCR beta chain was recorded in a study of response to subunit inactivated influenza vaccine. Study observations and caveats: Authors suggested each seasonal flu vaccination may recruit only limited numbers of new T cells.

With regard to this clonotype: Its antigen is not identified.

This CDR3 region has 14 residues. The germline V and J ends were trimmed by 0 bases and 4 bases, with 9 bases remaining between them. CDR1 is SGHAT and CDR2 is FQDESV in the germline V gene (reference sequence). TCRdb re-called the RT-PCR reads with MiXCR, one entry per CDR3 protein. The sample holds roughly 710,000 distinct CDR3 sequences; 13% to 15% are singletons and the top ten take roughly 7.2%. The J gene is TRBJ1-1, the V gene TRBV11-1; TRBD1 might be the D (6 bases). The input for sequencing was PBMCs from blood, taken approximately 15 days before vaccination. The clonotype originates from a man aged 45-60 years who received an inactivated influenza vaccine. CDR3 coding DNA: TGTGCCAGCAGCTTAGCCAGGGGCTCCACTGAAGCTTTCTTT. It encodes CASSLARGSTEAFF.